This T cell receptor beta chain comes out of a study of T cell repertoires in cytomegalovirus infection. The overall study: HLA-B-restricted CMV epitopes that are well studied were used alongside recently identified HLA-C-restricted ones. CMV infection together with matching HLA type was indicated by public TCR beta signatures.

The CDR3 length is 14 residues. Germline values: CDR1 SGHRS, CDR2 YFSETQ. V was clipped by 2 bases and J by 5 bases; unmatched bases: 5. General study results and limits: The ex vivo response showed dominance by HLA-C-restricted CMV-specific TCR beta clonotypes. CMV carriers with the relevant HLA were identified by cumulative public TCR beta family frequency.

TCRdb re-called the reads with MiXCR, one entry per CDR3 protein. The profile shows roughly 350,000 distinct CDR3 sequences, nearly 35% of them singletons. A remark on this clonotype: Its antigen is still unknown.

The receptor comes from a human donor in good health (CMV status not recorded). Some clones in this sample may be carry-over from other donors' samples. This rearrangement joins TRBV5-1 to TRBJ2-5; 8 bases fit TRBD1. The specimen comprised cultured PBMCs, sampled from culture after CMV antigen stimulation. The CDR3 nucleotides are TGCGCCAGCAGCTTCTACAGGGGGAGCGAGACCCAGTACTTC. Translated, it gives CASSFYRGSETQYF.